This T cell receptor beta chain was sequenced during a study of blood T cell repertoires in COVID-19. Across the whole study: Sample material is recorded as cDNA or gDNA derived from T cells, B-cell-depleted T cells, or PBMCs.

The age range of participants was 18 to 89 years, with residence in about two dozen US areas. All recovered Cohort 3 donors got two negative PCRs, got clearance, or saw symptom resolution. To note about this clone: In the same sample, other DNA sequences code for this CDR3.

V was pared by 0 bases and J by 5 bases, with 8 bases between. Germline V gene data show CDR1 as SGHRS and CDR2 as YFSETQ. This CDR3 comprises 13 residues. Authors' processing steps: Estimation of nucleated cell counts was performed using reference gene primer amplification. TCRdb's copy holds only in-frame clones and misses some; the assay was immunoSEQ multiplex PCR. V, J and clone size were drawn from that table, and D and trimming were deduced from the DNA. Of approximately 200,000 clones listed, approximately 80% were seen once; the top ten hold about 9%. The chain links TRBV5-1 to TRBJ1-2; D is uncertain. The TCR was taken from a man aged 35 to 55 who had recovered from COVID-19. Sequencing input: PBMCs or T cells enriched from blood (not recorded which). CDR3 amino acids: CASSLVGDYGYTF. The CDR3 DNA is TGCGCCAGCAGCTTGGTAGGAGATTATGGCTACACCTTC. Using reference TRBV5-1 and TRBJ1-2 for the parts outside the CDR3, the full variable domain is KAGVTQTPRYLIKTRGQQVTLSCSPISGHRSVSWYQQTPGQGLQFLFEYFSETQRNKGNFPGRFSGRQFSNSRSEMNVSTLELGDSALYLCASSLVGDYGYTFGSGTRLTVV.